This T cell receptor beta chain was sequenced during a study of Tregs in tolerant kidney transplant recipients. Clones were sequenced by immunoSEQ multiplex PCR, and TCRdb holds only the in-frame ones, with some missing. The sample has just under 65,000 clones; 95% to 98% are singletons. Germline assignment: CDR1 LGHNA and CDR2 YNFKEQ. The V segment lost 4 bases and the J segment 4 bases; nucleotides outside the gene matches: 7. The CDR3 runs 15 residues. Specimen: Tregs from blood, collected before the transplant. This sequence was found in a human donor who received a combined kidney and bone marrow transplant. The V gene is TRBV4-2, the J gene TRBJ1-5; 7 nucleotides agree with TRBD1. CDR3 region: CASSRLQGQNQPQHF. CDR3 sequence (DNA): TGTGCCAGCAGCCGATTACAGGGGCAGAATCAGCCCCAGCATTTT.